This T cell receptor (beta chain) is from a study of blood T cell repertoires in COVID-19. Study at large: Samples representing acute and convalescent COVID-19 were sourced from the United States, Italy and Spain.

Study processing details: How many nucleated cells were present was estimated from reference gene primer amplification. The method was immunoSEQ multiplex PCR; TCRdb's version includes in-frame clones alone and lacks a portion of them. That table supplies the V and J calls and clone size; D and trimming were determined from the DNA. The sample yields approximately 290,000 clones, approximately 85% seen once. Each participant's cohort was designated according to participant-reported clinical history. Recovered participants had two consecutive negative NP/OP PCR tests, healthcare professional clearance, or symptom resolution. The CDR3 contains 13 residues. The V gene's germline CDR1 is ENHRY and CDR2 SYGVKD. Germline trimming cut 3 bases from V and 2 bases from J; bases unmatched to any gene: 0.

The rearrangement joins TRBV10-3 to TRBJ2-7, with 8 bases that match TRBD1. Sequencing used PBMCs or T cells enriched from blood (not recorded which). The receptor was isolated from a woman aged 25 to 39 who had recovered from COVID-19. CDR3 in DNA: TGTGCCATCAGTGAACAGGGGGCCTACGAGCAGTACTTC. This codes for CAISEQGAYEQYF.